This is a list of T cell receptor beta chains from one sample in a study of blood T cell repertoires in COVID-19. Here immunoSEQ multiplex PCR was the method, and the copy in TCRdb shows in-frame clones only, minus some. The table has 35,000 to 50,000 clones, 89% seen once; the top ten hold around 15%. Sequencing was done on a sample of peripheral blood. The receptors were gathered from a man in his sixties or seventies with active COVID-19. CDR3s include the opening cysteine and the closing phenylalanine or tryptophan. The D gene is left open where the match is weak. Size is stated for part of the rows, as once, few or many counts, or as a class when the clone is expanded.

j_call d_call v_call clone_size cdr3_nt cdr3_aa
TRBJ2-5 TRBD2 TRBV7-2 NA TGTGCCAGCGGGAGGGGAAAGCAAGAGACCCAGTACTTC CASGRGKQETQYF
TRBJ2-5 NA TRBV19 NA TGTGCCAGTAGTGTCCTTTATGGTAGTCAAGAGACCCAGTACTTC CASSVLYGSQETQYF
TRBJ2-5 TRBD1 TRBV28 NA TGTGCCAGCAGTATCCCGGGACAGGGTCTAGAGACCCAGTACTTC CASSIPGQGLETQYF
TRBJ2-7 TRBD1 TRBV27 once TGTGCCAGCAGCCCCGGCGACAGGGTGTTCTACGAGCAGTACTTC CASSPGDRVFYEQYF
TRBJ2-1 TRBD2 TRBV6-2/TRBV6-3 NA TGTGCCAGCAGTTCTACCCGAGGACTAGCGGGGAACAATGAGCAGTTCTTC CASSSTRGLAGNNEQFF
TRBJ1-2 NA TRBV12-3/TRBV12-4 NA TGTGCCACAGGGGACTATGGCTACACCTTC CATGDYGYTF
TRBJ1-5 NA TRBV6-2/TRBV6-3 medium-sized TGTGCCAGCAGTTACCAAGGACAGCAGCCCCAGCATTTT CASSYQGQQPQHF
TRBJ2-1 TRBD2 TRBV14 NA TGTGCCAGCAGCCAAAGAATTGGCGGGGGAAGCTCCTACAATGAGCAGTTCTTC CASSQRIGGGSSYNEQFF
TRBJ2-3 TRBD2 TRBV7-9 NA TGTGCCAGCAGCCCACTCTCCGGGACTAGCGGGGGGGGCACAGATACGCAGTATTTT CASSPLSGTSGGGTDTQYF
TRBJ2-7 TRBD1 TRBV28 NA TGTGCCAGCAGTTTCCCACAGGGGGCGCGGTACGAGCAGTACTTC CASSFPQGARYEQYF
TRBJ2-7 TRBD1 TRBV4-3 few TGCGCCAGCAGCCAAGATCCCCGACAGGGGCGTGAGCAGTACTTC CASSQDPRQGREQYF
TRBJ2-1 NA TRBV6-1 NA TGTGCCAGCAACTCAAACAATGAGCAGTTCTTC CASNSNNEQFF
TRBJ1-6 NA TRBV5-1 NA TGCGCCAGCAGCCCGACGGGTAATTCACCCCTCCACTTT CASSPTGNSPLHF
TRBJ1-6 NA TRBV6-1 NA TGTGCCAGCAGTGAAGCCAAGGGAGGGAGAGGTTCACCCCTCCACTTT CASSEAKGGRGSPLHF
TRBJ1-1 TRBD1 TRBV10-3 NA TGTGCCATCAGTGAGTCCCCTCGCAGGGGGGAGACTGAAGCTTTCTTT CAISESPRRGETEAFF
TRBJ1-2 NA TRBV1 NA TGCACCAGCAGCCAAGATACTTCCCGACAGGGAGGTCATGGCTACACCTTC CTSSQDTSRQGGHGYTF
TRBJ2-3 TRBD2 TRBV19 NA TGTGCCAGTAGATCAGGGGCTAGCGGGGGCACAGATACGCAGTATTTT CASRSGASGGTDTQYF
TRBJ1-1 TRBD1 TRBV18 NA TGTGCCAGCTCACCATTTCAGGGGGGAGACACTGAAGCTTTCTTT CASSPFQGGDTEAFF
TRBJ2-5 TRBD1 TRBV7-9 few TGTGCCAGCAGCTCAAAGACAGGGGTGGGAGAGACCCAGTACTTC CASSSKTGVGETQYF
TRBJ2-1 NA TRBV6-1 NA TGTGCCAGCAGTGAAAAGTCAGGGGCACCACTTGCTCTAACCTACAATGAGCAGTTCTTC CASSEKSGAPLALTYNEQFF
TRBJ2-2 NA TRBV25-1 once TGTGCCAGCAGATGGCACACCGGGGAGCTGTTTTTT CASRWHTGELFF
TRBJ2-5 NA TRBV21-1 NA TGTGCCAGCAGCAAAGGTCTGGAGACTTGTGGGGAGACCCAGTACTTC CASSKGLETCGETQYF
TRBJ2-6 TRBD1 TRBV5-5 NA TGTGCCAGCAGCTTTCCCGGGACAGGGTCTGGGGCCAACGTCCTGACTTTC CASSFPGTGSGANVLTF
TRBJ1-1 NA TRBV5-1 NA TGCGCCAGCAGCTTGAGTAGCCAGCCAAACACTGAAGCTTTCTTT CASSLSSQPNTEAFF
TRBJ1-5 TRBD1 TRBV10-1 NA TGCGCCAGCAGGGACAGGGAGGGGGATCAGCCCCAGCATTTT CASRDREGDQPQHF
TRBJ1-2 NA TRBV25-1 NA TGTGCCAGCAGTGAACAGGGAACATACTATGGCTACACCTTC CASSEQGTYYGYTF
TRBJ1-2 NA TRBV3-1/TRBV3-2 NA TGTGCCAGCAGCCCGCGTGCCGACGGAGTCTATGGCTACACCTTC CASSPRADGVYGYTF
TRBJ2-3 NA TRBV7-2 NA TGTGCCAGCAGCTTAGCTAGCCCAGATACGCAGTATTTT CASSLASPDTQYF
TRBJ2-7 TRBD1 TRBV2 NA TGTGCCAGCAGTGAAAGGACAGGGCGGTACGAGCAGTACTTC CASSERTGRYEQYF
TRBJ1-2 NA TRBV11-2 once TGTGCCAGCAGCTTAGATCCCCAGCGCTATGGCTACACCTTC CASSLDPQRYGYTF
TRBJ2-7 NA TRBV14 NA TGTGCCAGCAGCCATTACTACGAGCAGTACTTC CASSHYYEQYF
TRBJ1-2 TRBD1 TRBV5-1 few TGCGCCAGCACACCGTCGACCGGGACAGGAATACACTTC CASTPSTGTGIHF
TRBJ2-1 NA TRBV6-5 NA TGTGCCAGCAGTTACTCATGGGGGGATCAGTTCTTC CASSYSWGDQFF
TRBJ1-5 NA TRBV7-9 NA TGTGCCAGCAGCTTAGGTCTAGGTCAGCCCCAGCATTTT CASSLGLGQPQHF
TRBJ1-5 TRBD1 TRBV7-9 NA TGTGCCAGCAGCTCCACAGGGGGCTCTTGGAATCAGCCCCAGCATTTT CASSSTGGSWNQPQHF
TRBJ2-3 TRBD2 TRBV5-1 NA TGCGCCAGCAGCTCGCGGGCGGGGGTGAACACAGATACGCAGTATTTT CASSSRAGVNTDTQYF
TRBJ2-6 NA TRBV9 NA TGTGCCAGCAGCCATAACAGTGGCTCTGGGGCCAACGTCCTGACTTTC CASSHNSGSGANVLTF
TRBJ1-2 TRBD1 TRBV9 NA TGTGCCAGCAGCACCGAAATGGACAGGGTTGGTGGCTACACCTTC CASSTEMDRVGGYTF
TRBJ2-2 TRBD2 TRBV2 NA TGTGCCAGCAGTGAAGCGGGGGGGACCGGGGAGCTGTTTTTT CASSEAGGTGELFF
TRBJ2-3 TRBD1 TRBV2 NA TGTGCCAGCTTAACCACCGGGACAGTCACAGATACGCAGTATTTT CASLTTGTVTDTQYF
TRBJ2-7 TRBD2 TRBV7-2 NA TGTGCCAGCAGCTCTAGCGGGGGCAACTCCTACGAGCAGTACTTC CASSSSGGNSYEQYF
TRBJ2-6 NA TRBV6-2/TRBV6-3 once TGTGCCAGCAGTCCCCCCCTTGTCGGGGGCTCTGGGGCCAACGTCCTGACTTTC CASSPPLVGGSGANVLTF